These 28 T cell receptor beta chains originate from one sample sequenced in a study of shared clonotypes between healthy human individuals. The assay was immunoSEQ multiplex PCR, and TCRdb's table has in-frame clones only and misses some. The sample records 2 million to 2.5 million clones, about 94% being singletons. Sequencing input: naive CD4+ T cells sorted from blood. The sample's subset: CD45RA+ positively selected. The source of these receptors is a young man in good health.

This clone was counted a few times. The chain couples TRBV7-2 to TRBJ2-4; D not certain. Trimming removed 3 bases from V and 9 bases from J, with 9 bases in between. The germline CDR1 and CDR2 sequences are SGHTA and FQGNSA. The CDR3 spans 12 residues. In DNA, the CDR3 is TGTGCCAGCAGCTTGTCCGGGCGCATTCAGTACTTC. The encoded protein is CASSLSGRIQYF.

This chain links TRBV6-1 with TRBJ1-1; unclear D gene. V was shortened by 2 bases and J by 1 base, with 17 bases between the two germline ends. Germline V gives CDR1 MNHNS, CDR2 SASEGT. The CDR3 is made up of 17 amino acids. For the CDR3, the DNA is TGTGCCAGCAGTGAACCCCCGGGCCTAACCTGGAACACTGAAGCTTTCTTT. It encodes CASSEPPGLTWNTEAFF.

V is TRBV19 and J is TRBJ1-5; perhaps TRBD1 as D (5 bases). V gave up 9 bases and J gave up 1 base, with 16 bases separating them. Germline CDR1 and CDR2: LNHDA and SQIVND (reference sequence). The CDR3 loop spans 15 amino acids. The CDR3 loop is CASRPQGISNQPQHF. The DNA of the CDR3 is TGTGCCAGCCGACCTCAGGGAATAAGCAATCAGCCCCAGCATTTT.

This clone was detected only once. The chain joins TRBV11-2 to TRBJ2-1; D call uncertain. The CDR3 sequence is 16 residues long. Germline V gives CDR1 SGHAT, CDR2 FQNNGV. The V gene lost 1 base and the J gene lost 5 bases, with 15 bases spanning the gap. CDR3 nucleotide sequence: TGTGCCAGCAGCTTAGGTGTATCTTTCATCGACAATGAGCAGTTCTTC. This translates into CASSLGVSFIDNEQFF.

The chain uses TRBV7-2 and TRBJ2-7, with D possibly matching TRBD2 (6 bases). Trimming took 1 base from V and 7 from J, leaving 14 bases between them. The CDR3 has 14 residues. Germline V CDR1 and CDR2: SGHTA, FQGNSA. Here the CDR3 DNA reads TGTGCCAGCAGCTTAGAGGCGCTAGCGAGGGAGCAGTACTTC. Translating gives CASSLEALAREQYF.

DNA of the CDR3: TGTGCCAGCAGCCAAACCGGGACAGTCAACACCGGGGAGCTGTTTTTT. Residues: CASSQTGTVNTGELFF. The rearrangement joins TRBV11-2 to TRBJ2-2, with TRBD1 matching over 7 bases. Per germline, CDR1 SGHAT and CDR2 FQNNGV. V gave up 5 bases and J gave up 2 bases; unmatched junction bases: 8. The CDR3 totals 16 residues.

This clone was found a few times. At the DNA level, this CDR3 is encoded by other sequences in the same sample as well. This chain connects TRBV18 to TRBJ2-7; 7 bases fit TRBD1. This CDR3 comprises 13 residues. CDR1 is KGHSH, CDR2 LQKENI, per germline. V shed 3 bases and J 2 bases; nucleotides not matched to a gene: 1. In DNA, the CDR3 is TGTGCCAGCTCACCGACAGGGACCTACGAGCAGTACTTC. Translated, it gives CASSPTGTYEQYF.

The chain joins TRBV2 to TRBJ1-2; the match to TRBD1 covers 10 bases. The CDR3 is made up of 12 amino acids. Germline V gene lookup returns CDR1 SNHLY and CDR2 FYNNEI. With 6 bases clipped from V and 5 bases from J, the junction kept 0 bases outside the gene matches. In DNA form, the CDR3 reads TGTGCCAGCAGGGACAGGGGGTATGGCTACACCTTC. It translates to CASRDRGYGYTF.

The rearrangement joins TRBV11-3 to TRBJ2-5, with TRBD2 identical over 11 bases. The CDR3 has 15 amino acids. In germline, CDR1 is SGHNT, CDR2 YENEEA. J lost 4 bases, V lost 4 bases, and 5 bases had no gene match. CDR3 DNA sequence: TGTGCCAGCAGCTCAGAAGGACTAGCGGGAGAGACCCAGTACTTC. Translated: CASSSEGLAGETQYF.

The chain carries TRBV5-6 and TRBJ2-7; D not resolved. Per germline, CDR1 SGHDT and CDR2 YYEEEE. The CDR3 has 14 residues. The ends were cut back, 0 bases at V and 5 bases at J, with 12 bases in the middle. This chain's CDR3 is CASSLAAPNHEQYF. In DNA form, the CDR3 reads TGTGCCAGCAGCTTGGCCGCGCCTAACCACGAGCAGTACTTC. Together with reference TRBV5-6 and TRBJ2-7, the CDR3 gives the full variable domain: DAGVTQSPTHLIKTRGQQVTLRCSPKSGHDTVSWYQQALGQGPQFIFQYYEEEERQRGNFPDRFSGHQFPNYSSELNVNALLLGDSALYLCASSLAAPNHEQYFGPGTRLTVT.

This chain links TRBV5-4 with TRBJ2-7, with D tentatively TRBD1 or TRBD2 (5 bases each). Trimming removed 4 bases from V and 2 bases from J, with 10 bases in between. Per germline, CDR1 SGHNT and CDR2 YYREEE (reference sequence). This CDR3 contains 13 residues. The CDR3 nucleotides are TGTGCCAGCAGCCGGGTGGGGGCCTACGAGCAGTACTTC. It translates to CASSRVGAYEQYF.

V usage is TRBV30 and J usage is TRBJ2-2, with D possibly TRBD1 on 5 matching bases. Germline V gives CDR1 GTSNPN, CDR2 SVGIG (reference sequence). Trimming removed 2 bases from V and 5 bases from J, with 15 bases in between. CDR3 length: 15 residues. As DNA, the CDR3 is TGTGCCTGGAGTCCTCGGCAGGGCCGAACCGGGGAGCTGTTTTTT. It encodes CAWSPRQGRTGELFF.

The chain couples TRBV27 to TRBJ1-4; 8 nucleotides match TRBD1. The ends lost 3 bases at V and 10 bases at J; junction bases unmatched: 7. Germline V gene data show CDR1 as MNHEY and CDR2 as SMNVEV (reference sequence). This CDR3 is 14 amino acids long. The CDR3 coding sequence is TGTGCCAGCAGTTTGGATCGAACAGGGGGAAAACTGTTTTTT. Translated, it gives CASSLDRTGGKLFF.

The chain couples TRBV4-1 to TRBJ1-2; no clear D. The CDR3 loop spans 14 amino acids. V shed 5 bases and J shed 4 bases, with 14 bases lying between them. Germline V gene lookup returns CDR1 MGHRA and CDR2 YSYEKL. The CDR3 here is CASSNPDTPYGYTF. DNA for the CDR3: TGCGCCAGCAGCAACCCAGATACCCCCTATGGCTACACCTTC.

The gene calls are TRBV5-1 and TRBJ2-2; possible D gene TRBD2, 6 bases. Trimming removed 1 base from V and 1 base from J, with 8 bases in between. Germline V gene lookup returns CDR1 SGHRS and CDR2 YFSETQ. The CDR3 is 15 amino acids. CDR3 coding DNA: TGCGCCAGCAGCTTGACTAGCTGGAACACCGGGGAGCTGTTTTTT. Translation gives CASSLTSWNTGELFF.

This clone was picked up one time. This sequence joins TRBV29-1 and TRBJ2-3, with D possibly matching TRBD1 (7 bases). Germline CDR1 reads SQVTM; CDR2 reads ANQGSEA. V was trimmed by 7 bases and J by 6 bases, leaving 14 bases between them. The CDR3 spans 12 residues. Here the CDR3 reads CSALGGGDTQYF. DNA for the CDR3: TGCAGCGCCTTAGGAGGGGGCGATACGCAGTATTTT.

The genes are TRBV13 and TRBJ2-3; possibly TRBD2 for D (5 bases). The V end lost 2 bases, the J end lost 0 bases, and 12 bases lay between the germline ends. Per the germline V gene, CDR1 is PRHDT and CDR2 is FYEKMQ (reference sequence). This CDR3 region has 16 residues. DNA of the CDR3: TGTGCCAGCAGCTTAAGTGGAGGCCAGAGCACAGATACGCAGTATTTT. This encodes CASSLSGGQSTDTQYF.

The chain uses TRBV5-1 and TRBJ2-1; possibly TRBD2 for D (5 bases). CDR3 length: 14 residues. V was trimmed by 4 bases and J by 4 bases, leaving 12 bases between them. Per the germline V gene, CDR1 is SGHRS and CDR2 is YFSETQ. The CDR3 DNA reads TGCGCCAGCAGCCCGGCCGGGATGTACAATGAGCAGTTCTTC. Protein product: CASSPAGMYNEQFF.

In DNA form, the CDR3 reads TGTGCCACGCTCGACACAAACACAGATACGCAGTATTTT. This encodes CATLDTNTDTQYF. The J gene is TRBJ2-3, the V gene TRBV6-1; D is ambiguous. The CDR3 extends over 13 amino acids. Germline values: CDR1 MNHNS, CDR2 SASEGT. V lost 10 bases, J lost 2 bases, and 13 bases lay in between.

The table lists this clone with a count of one. One end of the junction fails to match germline, which may point to a read error. In DNA, the CDR3 is TGTGCTAGCAGCTCGGGAGGACCAGGAGATACGCAGTATTTT. This encodes CASSSGGPGDTQYF. This rearrangement joins TRBV7-7 to TRBJ2-3, with TRBD2 matching over 7 bases. Looked up from germline, CDR1 is SSHAT and CDR2 is FNYEAQ (reference sequence). The CDR3 runs 14 residues. The full variable domain, its missing parts supplied by reference TRBV7-7 and TRBJ2-3, is GAGVSQSPRYKVTKRGQDVTLRCDPISSHATLYWYQQALGQGPEFLTYFNYEAQPDKSGLPSDRFSAERPEGSISTLTIQRTEQRDSAMYRCASSSGGPGDTQYFGPGTRLTVL.

The V and J genes are TRBV28 and TRBJ2-7, with TRBD1 matching 9 bases. In germline, CDR1 is MDHEN, CDR2 SYDVKM. The length of the CDR3 is 14 residues. The V segment lost 6 bases and the J segment 7 bases; nucleotides outside the gene matches: 10. DNA for the CDR3: TGTGCCAGCAGCAGCCGGGACAGGGTAGGGGAGCAGTACTTC. Translating gives CASSSRDRVGEQYF.

Of note for this clone: This sample also contains other DNA sequences that code for the same CDR3. This sequence joins TRBV9 and TRBJ1-5; TRBD1 matches 8 bases. The CDR3 extends over 14 amino acids. V lost 0 bases to trimming and J lost 7 bases; unmatched junction nucleotides: 3. Germline V gene sequence: CDR1 SGDLS, CDR2 YYNGEE. The CDR3 nucleotides are TGTGCCAGCAGCGTAGATCCAGGGGGCCAGCCCCAGCATTTT. This encodes CASSVDPGGQPQHF. Full variable domain (missing parts from reference TRBV9 and TRBJ1-5): DSGVTQTPKHLITATGQRVTLRCSPRSGDLSVYWYQQSLDQGLQFLIQYYNGEERAKGNILERFSAQQFPDLHSELNLSSLELGDSALYFCASSVDPGGQPQHFGDGTRLSIL.

V gene TRBV10-1 combines with J gene TRBJ2-2; D gene uncertain. V dropped 2 bases and J dropped 5 bases, with 6 bases sitting between them. CDR1 and CDR2 (germline): WNHNN, SYGVQD (reference sequence). The CDR3 consists of 13 residues. The CDR3 nucleotides read TGCGCCAGCAGTGAGAGTTGGACCGGGGAGCTGTTTTTT. Translating it yields CASSESWTGELFF.

The chain employs TRBV7-3 and TRBJ2-1; 8 bases agree with TRBD1. The germline V gene has CDR1 SGHTA and CDR2 FQGTGA. The junction had 6 bases not matched to a gene; V was cut back by 5 bases and J by 3 bases. This CDR3 is 15 amino acids long. The CDR3 sequence is CASSAPGGLYNEQFF. DNA for the CDR3: TGTGCCAGCAGCGCTCCAGGGGGCCTCTACAATGAGCAGTTCTTC.

This clone was detected once. The V call is TRBV30, the J call TRBJ1-2; 8 nucleotides match TRBD1. Germline V lookup: CDR1 GTSNPN, CDR2 SVGIG (reference sequence). CDR3 length equals 13 residues. Trimming removed 4 bases from V and 6 bases from J; junction bases left unmatched: 7. CDR3: CAWKTGAFHGYTF. Written as DNA, the CDR3 is TGTGCCTGGAAGACAGGGGCTTTTCATGGCTACACCTTC.

The V and J genes are TRBV18 and TRBJ1-2; 7 bases agree with TRBD1. The V gene end was trimmed by 6 bases and the J gene end by 3 bases; junction bases not matched to a gene: 7. CDR3 length: 14 residues. Germline V CDR1 and CDR2: KGHSH, LQKENI. The CDR3 bases are TGTGCCAGCTCCAGACAGGGTCTGGACTATGGCTACACCTTC. Translating gives CASSRQGLDYGYTF. The full variable domain, in which reference TRBV18 and TRBJ1-2 provide the parts outside the CDR3, is NAGVMQNPRHLVRRRGQEARLRCSPMKGHSHVYWYRQLPEEGLKFMVYLQKENIIDESGMPKERFSAEFPKEGPSILRIQQVVRGDSAAYFCASSRQGLDYGYTFGSGTRLTVV.

CDR3 region: CANSGGGNYGYTF. As DNA, the CDR3 is TGTGCCAATTCGGGTGGAGGGAACTATGGCTACACCTTC. V is TRBV28 and J is TRBJ1-2; D is undetermined. V lost 10 bases, J lost 2 bases, and 14 bases lay in between. Germline assignment: CDR1 MDHEN and CDR2 SYDVKM. This CDR3 contains 13 residues.

The rearrangement links TRBV7-6 to TRBJ2-7, with D perhaps TRBD1 (6 bases). The CDR3 runs 16 residues. Trimming removed 1 base at V and 2 bases at J, with 15 bases between. CDR1 and CDR2 (germline): SGHVS, FNYEAQ. For the CDR3, the DNA is TGTGCCAGCAGCTTAGATAGGGGGACGGCTACCTACGAGCAGTACTTC. This translates into CASSLDRGTATYEQYF.